Listed below are T cell receptor beta chains from one sample, sequenced in a study of T cell responses to AZD1222 COVID-19 vaccine. This table comes from immunoSEQ multiplex PCR, and its TCRdb copy is limited to in-frame clones, with some not included. The sample lists 75,000 to 100,000 clones, about 86% seen once, with approximately 10% in the top ten. This material consisted of peripheral blood, taken on day 0 of MenACWY control vaccination. The receptors were gathered from an adult in good health. The CDR3 runs from the conserved cysteine through the conserved F or W. D genes are given only for firm matches. Where a row states a size, it is once, few, many or the class of an expanded clone; other rows omit it.

TRBV28	NA	NA	TRBJ1-6	TGTGCCAGCAGGGGACTTAATTCACCCCTCCACTTT	CASRGLNSPLHF
TRBV7-3	NA	NA	TRBJ2-1	TGTGCCAGCAGCCCCTCAAGGGGCTCCTACAATGAGCAGTTCTTC	CASSPSRGSYNEQFF
TRBV7-2	TRBD2	NA	TRBJ2-1	TGTGCCAGCAGGAGAGCGGGGGGGACCTACAATGAGCAGTTCTTC	CASRRAGGTYNEQFF
TRBV11-3	NA	NA	TRBJ2-2	TGTGCCAGCAGCTTAGATATATCGGGCGCCGGGGAGCTGTTTTTT	CASSLDISGAGELFF
TRBV6-2/TRBV6-3	TRBD1	NA	TRBJ1-1	TGTGCCAGCAGTTATGAGGGACAGGCCCCCAAAGCTTTCTTT	CASSYEGQAPKAFF
TRBV7-3	NA	once	TRBJ2-7	TGTGCCAGCAGCCCAGAAGGACGGCCCTACGAGCAGTACTTC	CASSPEGRPYEQYF
TRBV19	NA	NA	TRBJ1-5	TGTGCCAGTAACATTGGCAATCAGCCCCAGCATTTT	CASNIGNQPQHF
TRBV6-1	TRBD1	NA	TRBJ1-1	TGTGCCAGCAGCGAAGGACAGGGGGCCGAAGCTTTCTTT	CASSEGQGAEAFF
TRBV5-1	TRBD2	NA	TRBJ2-3	TGCGCCAGCAGCTTGGGAGCCCTAGCGGCTAGCACAGATACGCAGTATTTT	CASSLGALAASTDTQYF
TRBV4-1	TRBD1	NA	TRBJ1-4	TGCGCCAGCAGCCAAGGTGACAGGGGATTAGTTTATAGGGCAACTAATGAAAAACTGTTTTTT	CASSQGDRGLVYRATNEKLFF
TRBV24-1	TRBD1	once	TRBJ2-1	TGTGCCACCAGTGACAACATCGGCGACAGGGGTGAGCAGTTCTTC	CATSDNIGDRGEQFF
TRBV3-1/TRBV3-2	TRBD1	NA	TRBJ1-4	TGTGCCAGCAGCCAAGCCTCCGGGACAGGGTATGAAAAACTGTTTTTT	CASSQASGTGYEKLFF
TRBV5-1	NA	NA	TRBJ2-2	TGCGCCAGCAGCCCCACTCCAGGGGATAACACCGGGGAGCTGTTTTTT	CASSPTPGDNTGELFF
TRBV2	NA	NA	TRBJ1-5	TGTGCCAGCACCCAGGGGACATGGGGTCAGCCCCAGCATTTT	CASTQGTWGQPQHF
TRBV19	NA	NA	TRBJ1-1	TGTGCCAGTAAGGCAGGGCGGGTGAACACTGAAGCTTTCTTT	CASKAGRVNTEAFF
TRBV25-1	NA	NA	TRBJ2-7	TGTGCCAGCAGTCGTCGCGGGATCGGAGGCGAGCAGTACTTC	CASSRRGIGGEQYF
TRBV7-9	TRBD1	NA	TRBJ1-2	TGTGCCAGCAGCCGTGACAGGGCCGCTGGCTACACCTTC	CASSRDRAAGYTF
TRBV6-6	TRBD2	NA	TRBJ2-5	TGTGCCAGCAGTTACAAAGCGGGGGAGGAAGAGACCCAGTACTTC	CASSYKAGEEETQYF
TRBV7-8	TRBD1	few	TRBJ2-6	TGTGCCAGCAGCTTGACAGGGGCAACTGGGGCCAACGTCCTGACTTTC	CASSLTGATGANVLTF
TRBV2	NA	NA	TRBJ2-1	TGTGCCAGCAGTGTCGACACTTACTACAATGAGCAGTTCTTC	CASSVDTYYNEQFF
TRBV2	TRBD2	NA	TRBJ2-3	TGTGCCAGCAGTGTCCTAGCGGGGGGGCAAGATACGCAGTATTTT	CASSVLAGGQDTQYF
TRBV9	NA	once	TRBJ1-2	TGTGCCAGCAGCGAGTCCCCTAACTATGGCTACACCTTC	CASSESPNYGYTF
TRBV6-2/TRBV6-3	NA	many	TRBJ1-5	TGTGCCAGCAGTTACTCGACGGGGGTGCGCAATCAGCCCCAGCATTTT	CASSYSTGVRNQPQHF
TRBV27	NA	NA	TRBJ2-7	TGTGCCAGCAGTCCCCCGACAGTGTCTATCGGATCCTACGAGCAGTACTTC	CASSPPTVSIGSYEQYF
TRBV7-2	TRBD1	NA	TRBJ2-2	TGTGCCAGCTCGGATCGCGGACAGGGGGTGAACACCGGGGAGCTGTTTTTT	CASSDRGQGVNTGELFF
TRBV7-9	NA	NA	TRBJ2-1	TGTGCCAGCAGCTTAGTGACAGACCCTCGAGATGAGCAGTTCTTC	CASSLVTDPRDEQFF
TRBV5-8	NA	NA	TRBJ2-7	TGTGCCAGCAGCTTGGGTACTCTGGTCGACGAGCAGTACTTC	CASSLGTLVDEQYF
TRBV12-3/TRBV12-4	NA	NA	TRBJ2-1	TGTGCCAGCAGTTTCACCCGGGATGAGCAGTTCTTC	CASSFTRDEQFF
TRBV30	TRBD2	NA	TRBJ2-1	TGTGCCTGGAGCCCCGGACTAGCGGGGGGTGGTGAGCAGTTCTTC	CAWSPGLAGGGEQFF
TRBV19	TRBD1	NA	TRBJ1-6	TGTGCCAGTAGTCCCCTCGGGACAGGGGATTCACCCCTCCACTTT	CASSPLGTGDSPLHF
TRBV2	TRBD2	NA	TRBJ2-1	TGTGCCAGCACCCTGGGACTAGCGGGGCTACCCTCGGGGAATGAGCAGTTCTTC	CASTLGLAGLPSGNEQFF
TRBV30	NA	once	TRBJ1-1	TGTGCCTGGACCCTACAACGCAACACTGAAGCTTTCTTT	CAWTLQRNTEAFF
TRBV9	NA	NA	TRBJ1-5	TGTGCCAGCAGCACAGCTAGCAATCAGCCCCAGCATTTT	CASSTASNQPQHF
TRBV3-1/TRBV3-2	NA	NA	TRBJ1-1	TGTGCCAGCAGCTTCGGACAGCTTGAAGCTTTCTTT	CASSFGQLEAFF
TRBV18	NA	NA	TRBJ1-5	TGTGCCAGCTCCGTGGGAAGGGAAAATCAGCCCCAGCATTTT	CASSVGRENQPQHF
TRBV4-2	NA	once	TRBJ1-6	TGTGCCAGCAGCCAAGAAGTTGGGGGAGACTCTTCACCCCTCCACTTT	CASSQEVGGDSSPLHF
TRBV28	NA	NA	TRBJ1-5	TGTGCCAGCAGTTTGGTCGCACCGAGCGGCAATCAGCCCCAGCATTTT	CASSLVAPSGNQPQHF
TRBV19	NA	NA	TRBJ1-2	TGTGCCAGTAGCCTTGGAGGGAACTATGGCTACACCTTC	CASSLGGNYGYTF
TRBV7-9	NA	NA	TRBJ2-3	TGTGCCAGCAGCTTAATTCGGGACACCGTGAGCACAGATACGCAGTATTTT	CASSLIRDTVSTDTQYF
TRBV30	NA	NA	TRBJ1-1	TGTGCCTGGACCCCTAGGAGGACTGAAGCTTTCTTT	CAWTPRRTEAFF
TRBV4-2	NA	NA	TRBJ2-2	TGTGCCAGCAGCCAAGATAGGCACACCGGGGAGCTGTTTTTT	CASSQDRHTGELFF
TRBV13	TRBD1	NA	TRBJ1-1	TGTGCCAGCAGCACCCGGGACAGGGTGACTGAAGCTTTCTTT	CASSTRDRVTEAFF
TRBV6-5	NA	NA	TRBJ1-5	TGTGCCAGCAGTTACTCGACGGCTGGACAGCCCCAGCATTTT	CASSYSTAGQPQHF
TRBV27	TRBD1	NA	TRBJ1-5	TGTGCCAGCAGTCCCACTCGGACAGGCTATCAGCCCCAGCATTTT	CASSPTRTGYQPQHF
TRBV7-2	NA	NA	TRBJ1-1	TGTGCCAGCAGCCCGACAAACAGGGACACTGAAGCTTTCTTT	CASSPTNRDTEAFF
TRBV15	TRBD1	NA	TRBJ1-5	TGTGCCACCAGCAGACACACAGGGGAGCCCCAGCATTTT	CATSRHTGEPQHF
TRBV6-5	NA	NA	TRBJ1-1	TGTGCCAGCCGGCAGGGGCTGAACACTGAAGCTTTCTTT	CASRQGLNTEAFF
TRBV28	NA	NA	TRBJ2-2	TGTGCCAGCGTACAGTCCGGGGAGCTGTTTTTT	CASVQSGELFF
TRBV5-4	NA	NA	TRBJ1-2	TGTGCCAGCAGCCCTGGGACACGAGATGGCTACACCTTC	CASSPGTRDGYTF
TRBV5-6	TRBD1	few	TRBJ1-6	TGTGCCAGCAGCCTGCCGGGACAGAGCAATTCACCCCTCCACTTT	CASSLPGQSNSPLHF
TRBV30	NA	NA	TRBJ1-3	TGTGCCTGGAGTAGAGACCATGGAAACACCATATATTTT	CAWSRDHGNTIYF
TRBV5-8	NA	NA	TRBJ1-2	TGTGCCAGCAGCTTGGGCCAGGGAGGTTACACCTTC	CASSLGQGGYTF
TRBV2	TRBD1	NA	TRBJ1-2	TGTGCCAGCAGCCCACAGGGGGCGACGCTCTATGGCTACACCTTC	CASSPQGATLYGYTF
TRBV11-2	NA	NA	TRBJ1-4	TGTGCCAGCAGCAACGAACGAGGGGAAAAACTGTTTTTT	CASSNERGEKLFF
TRBV14	TRBD2	NA	TRBJ2-5	TGTGCCAGCAGCCCTGGACTAGCGGGGGGCAAGGAGACCCAGTACTTC	CASSPGLAGGKETQYF